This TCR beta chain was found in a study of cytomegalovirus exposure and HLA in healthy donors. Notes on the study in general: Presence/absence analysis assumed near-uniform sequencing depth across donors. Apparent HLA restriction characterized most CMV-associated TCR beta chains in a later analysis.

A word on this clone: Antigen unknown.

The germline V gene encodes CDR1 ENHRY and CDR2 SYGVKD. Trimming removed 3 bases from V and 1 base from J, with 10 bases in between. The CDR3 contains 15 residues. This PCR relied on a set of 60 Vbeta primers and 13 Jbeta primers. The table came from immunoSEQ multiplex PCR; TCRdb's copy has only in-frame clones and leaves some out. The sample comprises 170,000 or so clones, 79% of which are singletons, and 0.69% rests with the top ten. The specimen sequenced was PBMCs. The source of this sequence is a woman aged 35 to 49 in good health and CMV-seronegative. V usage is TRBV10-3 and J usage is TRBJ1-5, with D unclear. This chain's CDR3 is CAISDEGISNQPQHF. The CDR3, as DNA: TGTGCCATCAGTGATGAGGGAATCAGCAATCAGCCCCAGCATTTT.